These 19 T cell receptor beta chains share one sample of origin, sequenced in a study of blood T cell repertoires in COVID-19. Using immunoSEQ multiplex PCR, the repertoire was profiled, and TCRdb retains in-frame clones only, with some absent. The sample holds about 260,000 clones, 80% to 90% seen once. Sequenced material: peripheral blood. The receptors here all came from a woman aged 50 to 60 with acute or convalescent COVID-19.

The chain recombines TRBV7-3 with TRBJ1-1; D call uncertain. Trimming stripped 5 bases from V and 0 bases from J, with 7 bases between. The CDR3 is made up of 13 amino acids. Germline CDR1 reads SGHTA; CDR2 reads FQGTGA. The CDR3 sequence: CASSARVNTEAFF. The DNA for the CDR3 is TGTGCCAGCAGCGCTCGGGTGAACACTGAAGCTTTCTTT.

The rearrangement links TRBV5-5 to TRBJ2-7; 16 nucleotides agree with TRBD2. The CDR3 totals 15 residues. V shed 5 bases and J 4 bases; nucleotides not matched to a gene: 3. Germline V CDR1 and CDR2: SGHKS, YYEKEE (reference sequence). CDR3 sequence (DNA): TGTGCCAGCAGACCGGGACTAGCGGGAGGGTACGAGCAGTACTTC. Amino acid sequence: CASRPGLAGGYEQYF.

The rearrangement uses TRBV5-4 and TRBJ2-7, with 9 bases lining up with TRBD2. V lost 4 bases to trimming and J lost 6 bases; unmatched junction nucleotides: 8. In germline, CDR1 is SGHNT, CDR2 YYREEE (reference sequence). The CDR3 is 14 residues long. The CDR3 sequence is CASSRGLAGSEQYF. The CDR3 bases are TGTGCCAGCAGCCGCGGTCTAGCGGGAAGCGAGCAGTACTTC.

The CDR3: CASSRSTTDTQYF. CDR3 DNA: TGTGCCAGCAGTCGCAGTACCACAGATACGCAGTATTTT. V usage is TRBV6-4 and J usage is TRBJ2-3; the D is unclear. Germline V gene sequence: CDR1 MRHNA, CDR2 SNTAGT. The CDR3 contains 13 residues. V lost 5 bases, J lost 2 bases, and 8 bases lay in between.

The chain has TRBV7-3 and TRBJ1-2, with D maybe TRBD1 (5 bases). V lost 0 bases, J lost 2 bases, and 13 bases lay in between. This CDR3 is 16 amino acids long. Germline V gene data show CDR1 as SGHTA and CDR2 as FQGTGA. In DNA, the CDR3 is TGTGCCAGCAGCTTAACCGGGCAGGACATGAACTATGGCTACACCTTC. It translates to CASSLTGQDMNYGYTF.

This chain joins TRBV6-5 and TRBJ2-2; D uncertain. The V and J ends lost 6 bases and 1 base respectively, with 3 bases between them. This CDR3 comprises 12 residues. Germline assignment: CDR1 MNHEY and CDR2 SVGAGI. CDR3 in amino acids: CASRQNTGELFF. As DNA, the CDR3 is TGTGCCAGCAGACAGAACACCGGGGAGCTGTTTTTT.

V is TRBV5-1 and J is TRBJ2-5, with a tentative D call TRBD2 (6 bases). Germline CDR1 SGHRS, CDR2 YFSETQ. V lost 0 bases to trimming and J lost 5 bases, with 14 bases between them. The CDR3 loop spans 15 amino acids. In DNA form, the CDR3 reads TGCGCCAGCAGCTTGGACGGGAGAAGGGTCGAGACCCAGTACTTC. Translation gives CASSLDGRRVETQYF. The full variable domain, completed using reference TRBV5-1 and TRBJ2-5, is KAGVTQTPRYLIKTRGQQVTLSCSPISGHRSVSWYQQTPGQGLQFLFEYFSETQRNKGNFPGRFSGRQFSNSRSEMNVSTLELGDSALYLCASSLDGRRVETQYFGPGTRLLVL.

This clone was observed once. The J gene is TRBJ1-5, the V gene TRBV2, with a tentative D call TRBD1 (5 bases). Germline CDR1 SNHLY, CDR2 FYNNEI. The CDR3 totals 16 residues. Trimming stripped 2 bases from V and 5 bases from J, with 16 bases between. CDR3 bases: TGTGCCAGCAGTGAAAGTCTCCAGGGATTATATCAGCCCCAGCATTTT. It translates to CASSESLQGLYQPQHF.

This chain connects TRBV6-4 to TRBJ2-5; the match to TRBD2 covers 9 bases. Per the germline V gene, CDR1 is MRHNA and CDR2 is SNTAGT. With V trimmed by 4 bases and J by 2 bases, 5 bases remained unmatched. The CDR3 runs to 15 residues. The CDR3 region is CASSAQAGGQETQYF. As DNA, the CDR3 is TGTGCCAGCAGTGCTCAGGCGGGAGGGCAAGAGACCCAGTACTTC.

Written as DNA, the CDR3 is TGCGCCAGCAGCGGGGGAGGGACGCCGGGGAGTGAAAAACTGTTTTTT. Translated, it gives CASSGGGTPGSEKLFF. The rearrangement links TRBV5-1 to TRBJ1-4, with D possibly TRBD1 on 5 matching bases. CDR1 is SGHRS, CDR2 YFSETQ, per germline. V shed 4 bases and J shed 7 bases, with 20 bases lying between them. The CDR3 sequence is 16 residues long.

CDR3 coding DNA: TGCGCCAGCAGCTTGGATTTGGGAGCCCCCGAGACCCAGTACTTC. Its translation: CASSLDLGAPETQYF. J is TRBJ2-5 and V is TRBV5-1, with a possible D match to TRBD2 (5 bases). The CDR3 runs 15 residues. Per the germline V gene, CDR1 is SGHRS and CDR2 is YFSETQ. The V end was cut by 0 bases, the J end by 5 bases, with 14 bases between.

This clone was picked up one time. The gene calls are TRBV12-3 or TRBV12-4 and TRBJ2-3; the D gene is possibly TRBD1 (5 bases). The CDR3 has 13 amino acids. V dropped 4 bases and J dropped 6 bases, with 11 bases sitting between them. CDR3 nucleotides: TGTGCCAGCAGTTCTCAGGGATACGATACGCAGTATTTT. Its protein product is CASSSQGYDTQYF.

The chain employs TRBV5-1 and TRBJ2-3; 14 bases are shared with TRBD2. Losses at the gene ends were 3 bases for V and 6 bases for J; bases not matched to a gene: 3. From germline, CDR1 is SGHRS and CDR2 YFSETQ. CDR3 length equals 15 residues. The chain's CDR3 is CASSWTSGRSDTQYF. CDR3 sequence (DNA): TGCGCCAGCAGCTGGACTAGCGGGAGGAGTGATACGCAGTATTTT. Using reference TRBV5-1 and TRBJ2-3 for the parts outside the CDR3, the full variable domain is KAGVTQTPRYLIKTRGQQVTLSCSPISGHRSVSWYQQTPGQGLQFLFEYFSETQRNKGNFPGRFSGRQFSNSRSEMNVSTLELGDSALYLCASSWTSGRSDTQYFGPGTRLTVL.

The V call is TRBV28, the J call TRBJ1-2; unclear D gene. V shed 4 bases and J shed 0 bases, with 15 bases lying between them. Germline CDR1 and CDR2: MDHEN and SYDVKM. The CDR3 loop spans 16 amino acids. The CDR3 spells CASSSGSGIANYGYTF. Written as DNA, the CDR3 is TGTGCCAGCAGTTCGGGGAGTGGGATAGCTAACTATGGCTACACCTTC.

The chain links TRBV11-3 to TRBJ2-1; TRBD2 aligns across 13 bases. CDR1 is SGHNT and CDR2 is YENEEA in the germline V gene. This CDR3 contains 16 residues. J lost 7 bases, V lost 5 bases, and 8 bases had no gene match. This CDR3 is CASSQTGTSGKNEQFF. Written as DNA, the CDR3 is TGTGCCAGCAGCCAGACCGGGACTAGCGGGAAGAATGAGCAGTTCTTC. Full variable domain (missing parts from reference TRBV11-3 and TRBJ2-1): EAGVVQSPRYKIIEKKQPVAFWCNPISGHNTLYWYLQNLGQGPELLIRYENEEAVDDSQLPKDRFSAERLKGVDSTLKIQPAELGDSAVYLCASSQTGTSGKNEQFFGPGTRLTVL.

The chain carries TRBV6-2 or TRBV6-3 and TRBJ2-3, with a possible D match to TRBD1 (5 bases). V lost 2 bases to trimming and J lost 1 base, with 16 bases between them. This CDR3 spans 17 amino acids. The V gene's germline CDR1 is MNHEY and CDR2 SVGEGT. The CDR3 bases are TGTGCCAGCAGTTACGGGGCTACCAGTCTCCGCACAGATACGCAGTATTTT. Translation: CASSYGATSLRTDTQYF.

The V gene is TRBV29-1, the J gene TRBJ1-3; tentatively, D is TRBD1 (5 bases). Between the trimmed V and J ends, which lost 0 bases and 7 bases, there was a span of 13 bases. Germline assignment: CDR1 SQVTM and CDR2 ANQGSEA. The CDR3 loop spans 14 amino acids. The chain's CDR3 is CSVEDRVLPNTIYF. In nucleotides, the CDR3 is TGCAGCGTTGAAGACAGGGTTTTACCCAACACCATATATTTT.

The rearrangement links TRBV5-5 to TRBJ2-5; D possibly corresponds to TRBD1 (6 bases). There are 15 residues in the CDR3. Looked up from germline, CDR1 is SGHKS and CDR2 is YYEKEE (reference sequence). The V and J ends lost 4 bases and 0 bases respectively, with 13 bases between them. The CDR3 sequence is CASSTDRLYQETQYF. The DNA of the CDR3 is TGTGCCAGCAGCACCGACAGGTTATACCAAGAGACCCAGTACTTC.

This rearrangement joins TRBV27 to TRBJ2-1, with 10 bases lining up with TRBD2. From germline, CDR1 is MNHEY and CDR2 SMNVEV (reference sequence). The ends lost 6 bases at V and 7 bases at J; junction bases unmatched: 6. There are 14 residues in the CDR3. The CDR3 region is CASRLAGEGNEQFF. The CDR3 DNA sequence: TGTGCCAGCAGGCTAGCGGGAGAGGGGAATGAGCAGTTCTTC.